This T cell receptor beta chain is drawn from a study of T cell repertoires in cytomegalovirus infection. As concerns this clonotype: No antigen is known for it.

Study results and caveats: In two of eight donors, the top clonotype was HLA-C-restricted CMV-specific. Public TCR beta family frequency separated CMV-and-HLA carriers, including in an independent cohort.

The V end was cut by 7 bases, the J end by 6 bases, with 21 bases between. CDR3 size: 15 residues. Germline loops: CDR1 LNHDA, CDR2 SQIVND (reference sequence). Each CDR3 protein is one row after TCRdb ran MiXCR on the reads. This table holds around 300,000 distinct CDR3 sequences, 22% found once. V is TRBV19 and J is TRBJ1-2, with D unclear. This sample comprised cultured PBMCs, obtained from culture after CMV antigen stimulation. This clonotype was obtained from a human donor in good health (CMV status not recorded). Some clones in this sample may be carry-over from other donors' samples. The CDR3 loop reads CASTHPGPARDGYTF. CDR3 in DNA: TGTGCCAGTACCCACCCCGGACCCGCTAGGGATGGCTACACCTTC.